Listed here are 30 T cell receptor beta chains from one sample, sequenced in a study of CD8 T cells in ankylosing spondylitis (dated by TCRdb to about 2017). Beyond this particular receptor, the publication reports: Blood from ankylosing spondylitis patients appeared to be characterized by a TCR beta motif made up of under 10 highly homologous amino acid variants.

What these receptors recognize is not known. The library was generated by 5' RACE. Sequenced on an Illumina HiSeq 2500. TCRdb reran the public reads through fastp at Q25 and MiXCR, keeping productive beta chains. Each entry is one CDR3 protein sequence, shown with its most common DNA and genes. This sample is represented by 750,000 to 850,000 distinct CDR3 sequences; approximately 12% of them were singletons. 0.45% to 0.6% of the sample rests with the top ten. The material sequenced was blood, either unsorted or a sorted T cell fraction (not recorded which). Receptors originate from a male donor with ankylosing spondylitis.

CDR3 residues: CASSQDIVSEQYF. The DNA of the CDR3 is TGTGCCAGCAGCCAAGATATAGTTTCCGAGCAGTACTTC. The chain is built from TRBV3-1 and TRBJ2-7; no clear D. The CDR3 loop spans 13 amino acids. CDR1 and CDR2 from the germline V gene are LGHDT and YNNKEL (reference sequence). The V and J ends lost 0 bases and 6 bases respectively, with 9 bases between them.

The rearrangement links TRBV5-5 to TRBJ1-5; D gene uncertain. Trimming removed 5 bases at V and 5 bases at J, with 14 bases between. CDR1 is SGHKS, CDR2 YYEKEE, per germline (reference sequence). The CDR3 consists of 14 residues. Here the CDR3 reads CASSYGLSDQPQHF. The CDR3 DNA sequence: TGTGCCAGCAGTTATGGTCTCTCTGATCAGCCCCAGCATTTT.

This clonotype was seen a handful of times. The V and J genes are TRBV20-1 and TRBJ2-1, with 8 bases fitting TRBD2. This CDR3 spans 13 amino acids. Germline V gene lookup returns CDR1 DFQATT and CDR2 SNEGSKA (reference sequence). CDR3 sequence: CRPLSGNYNEQFF. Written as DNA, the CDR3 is TGCAGGCCCCTTAGCGGGAACTACAATGAGCAGTTCTTC.

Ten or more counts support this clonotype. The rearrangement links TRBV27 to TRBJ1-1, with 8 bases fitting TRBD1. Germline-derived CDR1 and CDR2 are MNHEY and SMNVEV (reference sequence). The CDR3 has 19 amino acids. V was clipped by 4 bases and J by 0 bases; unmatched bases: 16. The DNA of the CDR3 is TGTGCCAGCAGTTCCCTTAGAGGCAGGGGGCTACGGATGAACACTGAAGCTTTCTTT. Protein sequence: CASSSLRGRGLRMNTEAFF.

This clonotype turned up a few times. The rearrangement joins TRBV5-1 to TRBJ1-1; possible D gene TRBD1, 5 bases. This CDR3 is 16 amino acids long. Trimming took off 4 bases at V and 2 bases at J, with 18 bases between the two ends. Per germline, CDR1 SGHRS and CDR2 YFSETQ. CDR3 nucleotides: TGCGCCAGCAGCCGGAGGGACGGAAGATCTAACACTGAAGCTTTCTTT. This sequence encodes CASSRRDGRSNTEAFF.

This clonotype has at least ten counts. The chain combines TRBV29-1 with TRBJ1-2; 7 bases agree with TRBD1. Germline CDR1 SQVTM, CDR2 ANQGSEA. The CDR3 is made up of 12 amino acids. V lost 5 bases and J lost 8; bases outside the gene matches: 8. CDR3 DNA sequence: TGCAGCGTTCAACAGGGGTCTGGAGGCTACACCTTC. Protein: CSVQQGSGGYTF. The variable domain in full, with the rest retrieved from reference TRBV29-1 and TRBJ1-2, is SAVISQKPSRDICQRGTSLTIQCQVDSQVTMMFWYRQQPGQSLTLIATANQGSEATYESGFVIDKFPISRPNLTFSTLTVSNMSPEDSSIYLCSVQQGSGGYTFGSGTRLTVV.

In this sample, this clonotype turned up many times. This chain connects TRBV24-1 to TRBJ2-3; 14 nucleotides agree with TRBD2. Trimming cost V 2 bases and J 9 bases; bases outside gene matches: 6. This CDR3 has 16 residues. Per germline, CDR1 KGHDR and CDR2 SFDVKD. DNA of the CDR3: TGTGCCACCAGTGATTCCTCCGGGACTAGCGGGGGAACGCAGTATTTT. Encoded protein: CATSDSSGTSGGTQYF.

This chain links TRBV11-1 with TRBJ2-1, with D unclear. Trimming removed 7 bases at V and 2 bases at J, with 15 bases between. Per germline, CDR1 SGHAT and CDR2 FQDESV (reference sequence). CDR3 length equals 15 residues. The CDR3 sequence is CASTPKSFAYNEQFF. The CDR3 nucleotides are TGTGCCAGCACCCCAAAAAGTTTTGCCTACAATGAGCAGTTCTTC.

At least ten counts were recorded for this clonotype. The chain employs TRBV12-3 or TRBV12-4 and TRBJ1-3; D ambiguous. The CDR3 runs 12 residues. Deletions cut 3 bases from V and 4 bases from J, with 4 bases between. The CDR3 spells CASSFGGNTIYF. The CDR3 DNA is TGTGCCAGCAGTTTTGGCGGAAACACCATATATTTT.

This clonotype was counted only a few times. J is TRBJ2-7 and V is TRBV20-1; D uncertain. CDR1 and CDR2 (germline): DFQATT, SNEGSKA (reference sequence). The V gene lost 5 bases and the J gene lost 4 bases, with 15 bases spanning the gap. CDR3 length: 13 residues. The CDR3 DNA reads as TGCAGTGCTGTACTAATCTCGAGGTACGAGCAGTACTTC. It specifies CSAVLISRYEQYF.

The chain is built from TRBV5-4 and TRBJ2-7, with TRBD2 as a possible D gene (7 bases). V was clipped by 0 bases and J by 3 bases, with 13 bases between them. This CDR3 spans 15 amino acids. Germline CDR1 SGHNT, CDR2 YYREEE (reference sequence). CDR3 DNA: TGTGCCAGCAGCTTGGAGGCGGGGGCCAACTACGAGCAGTACTTC. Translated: CASSLEAGANYEQYF.

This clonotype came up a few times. The CDR3 DNA reads TGCAGTGCAAATCGACCGTGGGAGACCCAGTACTTC. This sequence encodes CSANRPWETQYF. V usage is TRBV20-1 and J usage is TRBJ2-5; no clear D. Deletions cut 6 bases from V and 5 bases from J, with 13 bases between. Germline V lookup: CDR1 DFQATT, CDR2 SNEGSKA (reference sequence). The CDR3 spans 12 residues.

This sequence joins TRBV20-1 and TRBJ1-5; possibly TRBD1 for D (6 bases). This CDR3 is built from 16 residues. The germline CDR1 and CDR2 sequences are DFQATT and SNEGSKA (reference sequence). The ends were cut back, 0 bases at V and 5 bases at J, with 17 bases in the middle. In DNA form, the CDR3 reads TGCAGTGCTAGAGATCGGGTAGGGGGTAGTCATCAGCCCCAGCATTTT. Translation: CSARDRVGGSHQPQHF.

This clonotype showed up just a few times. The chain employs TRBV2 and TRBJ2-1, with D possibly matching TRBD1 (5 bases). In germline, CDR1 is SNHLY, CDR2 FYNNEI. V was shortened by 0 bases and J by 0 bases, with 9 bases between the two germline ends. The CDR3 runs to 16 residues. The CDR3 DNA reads TGTGCCAGCAGTGAAGCAGACAGCCGCTCCTACAATGAGCAGTTCTTC. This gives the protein CASSEADSRSYNEQFF.

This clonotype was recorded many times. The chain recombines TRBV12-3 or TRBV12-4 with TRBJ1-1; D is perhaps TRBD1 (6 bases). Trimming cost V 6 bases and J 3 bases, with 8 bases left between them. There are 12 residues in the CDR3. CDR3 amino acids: CASRRTDTEAFF. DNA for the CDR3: TGTGCCAGCAGGCGGACAGACACTGAAGCTTTCTTT.

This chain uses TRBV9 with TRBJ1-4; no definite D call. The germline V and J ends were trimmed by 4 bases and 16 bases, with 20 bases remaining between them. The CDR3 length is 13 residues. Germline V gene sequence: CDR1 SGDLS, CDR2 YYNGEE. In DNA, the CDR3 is TGTGCCAGCAGCCCCCGGCGAGGACTGGGCTCGTTTTTT. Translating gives CASSPRRGLGSFF. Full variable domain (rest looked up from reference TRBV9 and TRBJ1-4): DSGVTQTPKHLITATGQRVTLRCSPRSGDLSVYWYQQSLDQGLQFLIQYYNGEERAKGNILERFSAQQFPDLHSELNLSSLELGDSALYFCASSPRRGLGSFFGSGTQLSVL.

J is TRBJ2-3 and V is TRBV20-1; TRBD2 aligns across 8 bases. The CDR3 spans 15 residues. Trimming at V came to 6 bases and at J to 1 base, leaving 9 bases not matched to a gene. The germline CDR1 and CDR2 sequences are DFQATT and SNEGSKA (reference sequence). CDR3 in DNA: TGCAGTGCCCCCCAGGCGGGGGGCCGCACAGATACGCAGTATTTT. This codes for CSAPQAGGRTDTQYF.

The CDR3 sequence is CASSGRLVSYGYTF. CDR3 sequence (DNA): TGTGCCAGCAGCGGACGATTGGTCAGCTATGGCTACACCTTC. The rearrangement joins TRBV7-9 to TRBJ1-2; D is undetermined. The CDR3 is made up of 14 amino acids. V was pared by 5 bases and J by 4 bases, with 14 bases between. Germline CDR1 SEHNR, CDR2 FQNEAQ (reference sequence).

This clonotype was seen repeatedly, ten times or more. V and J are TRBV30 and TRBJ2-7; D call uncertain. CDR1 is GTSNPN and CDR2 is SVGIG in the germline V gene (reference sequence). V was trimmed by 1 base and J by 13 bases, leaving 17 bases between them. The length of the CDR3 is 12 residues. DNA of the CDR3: TGTGCCTGGAGTGCCGGAAGCCTATTCGACTACTTC. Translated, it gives CAWSAGSLFDYF.

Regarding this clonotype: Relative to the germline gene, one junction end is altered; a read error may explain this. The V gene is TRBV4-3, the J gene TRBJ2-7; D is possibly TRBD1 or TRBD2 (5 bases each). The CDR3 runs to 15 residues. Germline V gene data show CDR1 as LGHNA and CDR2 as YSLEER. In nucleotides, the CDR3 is TGCGCCAGCAGCCAACAGGGAAGAGGGTCCTGCGAGCAGTACTTC. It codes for CASSQQGRGSCEQYF.

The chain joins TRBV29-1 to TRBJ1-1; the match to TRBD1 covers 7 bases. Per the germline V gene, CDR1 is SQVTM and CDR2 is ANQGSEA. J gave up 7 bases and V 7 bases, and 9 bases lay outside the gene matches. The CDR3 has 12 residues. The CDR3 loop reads CSGAGTAYEAFF. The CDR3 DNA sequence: TGCAGCGGGGCCGGGACAGCCTATGAAGCTTTCTTT.

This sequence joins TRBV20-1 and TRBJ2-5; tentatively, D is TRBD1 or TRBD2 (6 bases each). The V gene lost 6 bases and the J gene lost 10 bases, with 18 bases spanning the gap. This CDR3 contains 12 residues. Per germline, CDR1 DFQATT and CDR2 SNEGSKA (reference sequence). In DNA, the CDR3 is TGCAGTGCCGGGACTTCTGAAGGGGGCCAGTACTTC. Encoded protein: CSAGTSEGGQYF.

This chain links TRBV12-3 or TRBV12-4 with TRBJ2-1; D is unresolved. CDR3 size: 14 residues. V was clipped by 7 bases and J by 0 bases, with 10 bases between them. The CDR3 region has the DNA TGTGCCAGCAACCAGGCTCTCTCCTACAATGAGCAGTTCTTC. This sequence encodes CASNQALSYNEQFF.

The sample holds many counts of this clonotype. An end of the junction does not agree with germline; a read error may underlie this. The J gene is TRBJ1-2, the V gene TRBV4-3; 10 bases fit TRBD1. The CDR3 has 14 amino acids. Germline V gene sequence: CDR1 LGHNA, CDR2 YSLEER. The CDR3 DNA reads TGTGCCAGCAGTCGCGGACAGGGGGACTATGGCTACACCTTC. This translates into CASSRGQGDYGYTF.

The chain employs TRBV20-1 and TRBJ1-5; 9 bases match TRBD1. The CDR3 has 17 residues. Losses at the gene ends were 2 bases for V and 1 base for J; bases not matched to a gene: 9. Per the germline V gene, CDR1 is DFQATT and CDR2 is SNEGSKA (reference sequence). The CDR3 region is CSARHSLGQGSNQPQHF. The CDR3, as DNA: TGCAGTGCTAGACATAGCTTGGGACAGGGAAGCAATCAGCCCCAGCATTTT.

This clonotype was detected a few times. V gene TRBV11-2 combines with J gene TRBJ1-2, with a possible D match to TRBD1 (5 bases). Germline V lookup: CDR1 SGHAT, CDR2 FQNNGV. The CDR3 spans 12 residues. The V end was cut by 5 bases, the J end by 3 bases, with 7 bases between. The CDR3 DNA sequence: TGTGCCAGCAGCGAGGGGTACTATGGCTACACCTTC. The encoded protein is CASSEGYYGYTF.

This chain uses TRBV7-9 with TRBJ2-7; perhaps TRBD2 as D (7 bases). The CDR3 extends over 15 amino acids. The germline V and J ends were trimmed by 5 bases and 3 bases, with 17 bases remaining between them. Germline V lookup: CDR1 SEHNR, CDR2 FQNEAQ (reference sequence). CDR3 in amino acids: CASSARGGGGYEQYF. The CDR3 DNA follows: TGTGCCAGCAGCGCCCGCGGGGGCGGTGGCTACGAGCAGTACTTC.

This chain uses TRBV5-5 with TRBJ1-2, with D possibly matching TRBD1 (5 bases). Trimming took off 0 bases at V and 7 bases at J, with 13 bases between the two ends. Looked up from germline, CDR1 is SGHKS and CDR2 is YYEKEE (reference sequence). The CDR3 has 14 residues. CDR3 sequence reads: CASSLDFAGIGYTF. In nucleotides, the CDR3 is TGTGCCAGCAGCTTGGATTTTGCAGGGATTGGCTACACCTTC.

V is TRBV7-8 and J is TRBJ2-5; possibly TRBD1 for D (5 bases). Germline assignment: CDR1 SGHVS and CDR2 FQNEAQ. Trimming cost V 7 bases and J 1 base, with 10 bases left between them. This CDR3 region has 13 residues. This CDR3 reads CASNQGIQETQYF. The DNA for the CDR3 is TGTGCCAGCAACCAGGGAATCCAAGAGACCCAGTACTTC.

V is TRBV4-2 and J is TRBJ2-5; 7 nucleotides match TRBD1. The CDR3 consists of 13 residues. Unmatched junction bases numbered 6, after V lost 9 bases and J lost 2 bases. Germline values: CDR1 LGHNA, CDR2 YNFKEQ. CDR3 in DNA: TGTGCCAGTGAGGGGACAGATCAAGAGACCCAGTACTTC. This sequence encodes CASEGTDQETQYF.